This is a list of T cell receptor beta chains from one sample in a study of response to subunit inactivated influenza vaccine. TCRdb re-derived calls from the RT-PCR reads in MiXCR, one entry per CDR3 protein. Of some 150,000 distinct CDR3 sequences in the sample, 12% were seen once. These same records also appear under a second study, on T cells expressing NK-cell markers.

The input for sequencing was CD8+ T cells sorted from PBMCs, taken roughly 13 days after vaccination. All receptors derive from a man aged 50-59 years who received an inactivated influenza vaccine. Both conserved end residues are part of each CDR3. A D gene is named only where the DNA matches it firmly. For some rows the clone size is stated as once, few or many, or as a class when expanded; others skip it.

j_gene: TRBJ2-2
d_gene: -
abundance: -
v_gene: TRBV27
CDR3nt: TGTGCCAGCAGTTTAATTCTTCAGAACACCGGGGAGCTGTTTTTT
CDR3aa: CASSLILQNTGELFF

j_gene: TRBJ2-6
d_gene: -
abundance: -
v_gene: TRBV6-4
CDR3nt: TGTGCCAGCAGTGTGGGGGGCTCTGGGGCCAACGTCCTGACTTTC
CDR3aa: CASSVGGSGANVLTF

j_gene: TRBJ2-4
d_gene: -
abundance: few
v_gene: TRBV13
CDR3nt: TGTGCCAGCAGCTTAGAACAAGTGGGAAACATTCAGTACTTC
CDR3aa: CASSLEQVGNIQYF

j_gene: TRBJ1-1
d_gene: -
abundance: many
v_gene: TRBV7-2
CDR3nt: TGTGCCAGCAGGACTATGAGGTCCCCTGAAGCTTTCTTT
CDR3aa: CASRTMRSPEAFF

j_gene: TRBJ1-1
d_gene: -
abundance: few
v_gene: TRBV7-9
CDR3nt: TGTGCCAGCAGTCCGACAGAAGCTTTCTTT
CDR3aa: CASSPTEAFF

j_gene: TRBJ2-7
d_gene: -
abundance: -
v_gene: TRBV5-8
CDR3nt: TGTGCCAGCAGCTTGGCCATGGGAACCTACGAGCAGTACTTC
CDR3aa: CASSLAMGTYEQYF

j_gene: TRBJ2-2
d_gene: TRBD2
abundance: many
v_gene: TRBV20-1
CDR3nt: TGCAGTGCTAGACTACTAGCGGGGGGCACCGGGGAGCTGTTTTTT
CDR3aa: CSARLLAGGTGELFF

j_gene: TRBJ2-7
d_gene: -
abundance: -
v_gene: TRBV20-1
CDR3nt: TGCAGTGCTATGAACTCGATCAGCTCCTACGAGCAGTACTTC
CDR3aa: CSAMNSISSYEQYF

j_gene: TRBJ2-4
d_gene: -
abundance: -
v_gene: TRBV12-3/TRBV12-4
CDR3nt: TGTGCCAGCAGTTTAGGGGGGTTAGGCAAAAACATTCAGTACTTC
CDR3aa: CASSLGGLGKNIQYF

j_gene: TRBJ2-5
d_gene: -
abundance: many
v_gene: TRBV5-1
CDR3nt: TGCGCCAGCAGTTCAGGGGCACTGGGAGAGACCCAGTACTTC
CDR3aa: CASSSGALGETQYF

j_gene: TRBJ2-7
d_gene: -
abundance: few
v_gene: TRBV6-2/TRBV6-3
CDR3nt: TGTGCCAGCAGTTACTTACATGGCTACGAGCAGTACTTC
CDR3aa: CASSYLHGYEQYF

j_gene: TRBJ1-3
d_gene: TRBD1
abundance: few
v_gene: TRBV28
CDR3nt: TGTGCCAGCAGTCCGTTCGGACAGGGTGGAAACACCATATATTTT
CDR3aa: CASSPFGQGGNTIYF

j_gene: TRBJ1-1
d_gene: TRBD1
abundance: -
v_gene: TRBV6-5
CDR3nt: TGTGCCAGCAGTTACATTTCCGCAGGGGGCAGGACTGAAGCTTTCTTT
CDR3aa: CASSYISAGGRTEAFF

j_gene: TRBJ1-2
d_gene: -
abundance: -
v_gene: TRBV4-1
CDR3nt: TGCGCCAGCAGCCGTTTACTTCAAGACGACAAGCGTCACCACTATGGCTACACCTTC
CDR3aa: CASSRLLQDDKRHHYGYTF

j_gene: TRBJ1-1
d_gene: -
abundance: many
v_gene: TRBV20-1
CDR3nt: TGCAGTGCTAGGGGCGTCGGGGCTGGCACTGAAGCTTTCTTT
CDR3aa: CSARGVGAGTEAFF

j_gene: TRBJ2-3
d_gene: -
abundance: few
v_gene: TRBV9
CDR3nt: TGTGCCAGCAGCGTAGTCGGGAGAACCGCAGATACGCAGTATTTT
CDR3aa: CASSVVGRTADTQYF

j_gene: TRBJ2-3
d_gene: TRBD2
abundance: few
v_gene: TRBV7-3
CDR3nt: TGTGCCAGCAGCTCCGGACTAGGGGTCACAGATACGCAGTATTTT
CDR3aa: CASSSGLGVTDTQYF

j_gene: TRBJ2-7
d_gene: TRBD1
abundance: few
v_gene: TRBV9
CDR3nt: TGTGCCAGCAGCGTAGGAGGACAGGACCCCGAGCAGTACTTC
CDR3aa: CASSVGGQDPEQYF

j_gene: TRBJ1-2
d_gene: -
abundance: -
v_gene: TRBV5-1
CDR3nt: TGCGCCAGCAGCTTCAAGACCGGTAACACAGAGAGCGGCTACACCTTC
CDR3aa: CASSFKTGNTESGYTF

j_gene: TRBJ2-5
d_gene: -
abundance: few
v_gene: TRBV29-1
CDR3nt: TGCAGCGTTGAAGAATATGGTGGTTGGGAGACCCAGTACTTC
CDR3aa: CSVEEYGGWETQYF

j_gene: TRBJ2-2
d_gene: TRBD1
abundance: -
v_gene: TRBV4-1
CDR3nt: TGCGCCAGCAGCTTATGGACAGGGAACACCGGGGAGCTGTTTTTT
CDR3aa: CASSLWTGNTGELFF

j_gene: TRBJ2-2
d_gene: -
abundance: -
v_gene: TRBV4-1
CDR3nt: TGCGCCAGCAGCCAGAATCCTGTTTCCTTCGGAACAGGCCGGAACACCGGGGAGCTGTTTTTT
CDR3aa: CASSQNPVSFGTGRNTGELFF

j_gene: TRBJ2-3
d_gene: -
abundance: many
v_gene: TRBV4-3
CDR3nt: TGCGCCAGCAGCCAAGGAGGGAGCACAGATACGCAGTATTTT
CDR3aa: CASSQGGSTDTQYF

j_gene: TRBJ2-5
d_gene: -
abundance: few
v_gene: TRBV20-1
CDR3nt: TGCAGTGCTAGAGGGAGGGGGGAGACCCAGTACTTC
CDR3aa: CSARGRGETQYF

j_gene: TRBJ1-4
d_gene: TRBD1
abundance: few
v_gene: TRBV2
CDR3nt: TGTGCCAGCAAAGCAGGGGGCGCGTCTAATGAAAAACTGTTTTTT
CDR3aa: CASKAGGASNEKLFF

j_gene: TRBJ1-5
d_gene: TRBD1
abundance: few
v_gene: TRBV10-2
CDR3nt: TGCGCCAGCAGCGGGGACAGGGGAGGTCAGCCCCAGCATTTT
CDR3aa: CASSGDRGGQPQHF

j_gene: TRBJ1-6
d_gene: TRBD1
abundance: few
v_gene: TRBV5-1
CDR3nt: TGCGCCAGCAGCCTGACAGGGGGCGAAAATAATTCACCCCTCCACTTT
CDR3aa: CASSLTGGENNSPLHF

j_gene: TRBJ2-1
d_gene: TRBD2
abundance: -
v_gene: TRBV6-2/TRBV6-3
CDR3nt: TGTGCCAGCAGTTTCCTGGCGGGAGCCTCCTACAATGAGCAGTTCTTC
CDR3aa: CASSFLAGASYNEQFF

j_gene: TRBJ2-1
d_gene: -
abundance: few
v_gene: TRBV7-9
CDR3nt: TGTGCCAGCAGCTACGTGTCCAATGAGCAGTTCTTC
CDR3aa: CASSYVSNEQFF

j_gene: TRBJ2-5
d_gene: TRBD2
abundance: few
v_gene: TRBV7-2
CDR3nt: TGTGCCAGCAGCCCCGGGGATGGGGAGGGGGAGACCCAGTACTTC
CDR3aa: CASSPGDGEGETQYF

j_gene: TRBJ2-1
d_gene: -
abundance: few
v_gene: TRBV20-1
CDR3nt: TGCAGTGCTAGAGAGGTGGGAGGAAGCTCCTACAATGAGCAGTTCTTC
CDR3aa: CSAREVGGSSYNEQFF

j_gene: TRBJ2-3
d_gene: TRBD1
abundance: few
v_gene: TRBV29-1
CDR3nt: TGCAGCGTTTCCGGGACAGGGGGGACAGATACGCAGTATTTT
CDR3aa: CSVSGTGGTDTQYF

j_gene: TRBJ2-1
d_gene: TRBD2
abundance: -
v_gene: TRBV9
CDR3nt: TGTGCCAGCAGCGTAGAGGCTAGCGGGAGGGCGAATGAGCAGTTCTTC
CDR3aa: CASSVEASGRANEQFF

j_gene: TRBJ2-1
d_gene: -
abundance: -
v_gene: TRBV27
CDR3nt: TGTGCCAGCACAACCGGGACCTCCAACTACAATGAGCAGTTCTTC
CDR3aa: CASTTGTSNYNEQFF

j_gene: TRBJ2-3
d_gene: -
abundance: -
v_gene: TRBV6-5
CDR3nt: TGTGCCAGCAGTTATCTTGGAGGGACAGATACGCAGTATTTT
CDR3aa: CASSYLGGTDTQYF

j_gene: TRBJ1-6
d_gene: -
abundance: few
v_gene: TRBV19
CDR3nt: TGTGCCAGTAGTATCTTTGGGGGCGCCGATTCACCCCTCCACTTT
CDR3aa: CASSIFGGADSPLHF

j_gene: TRBJ1-5
d_gene: -
abundance: -
v_gene: TRBV5-8
CDR3nt: TGTGCCAGCAACAGCCACCAGCATTTT
CDR3aa: CASNSHQHF

j_gene: TRBJ2-7
d_gene: -
abundance: -
v_gene: TRBV7-9
CDR3nt: TGTGCCAGCAGCCCTTCGGCTACTAAATACGAGCAGTACTTC
CDR3aa: CASSPSATKYEQYF

j_gene: TRBJ2-1
d_gene: -
abundance: few
v_gene: TRBV12-3/TRBV12-4
CDR3nt: TGTGCCAGCAGTCTGAATGCACCGGATAGCTCCTACAATGAGCAGTTCTTC
CDR3aa: CASSLNAPDSSYNEQFF

j_gene: TRBJ1-2
d_gene: -
abundance: -
v_gene: TRBV4-1
CDR3nt: TGCGCCAGCAGCCACAGACAGGAGGACTATGGCTACACCTTC
CDR3aa: CASSHRQEDYGYTF

j_gene: TRBJ2-1
d_gene: TRBD1
abundance: few
v_gene: TRBV20-1
CDR3nt: TGCAGTGCTAGAAGCCCGGGACAGGGCTTGAGTGAGCAGTTCTTC
CDR3aa: CSARSPGQGLSEQFF

j_gene: TRBJ2-7
d_gene: TRBD2
abundance: few
v_gene: TRBV29-1
CDR3nt: TGCAGCGTTGAAGTATCTAGCGGCTCCTACGAGCAGTACTTC
CDR3aa: CSVEVSSGSYEQYF

j_gene: TRBJ2-5
d_gene: -
abundance: -
v_gene: TRBV7-8
CDR3nt: TGTGCCAGCAGCTTAATGAGCGTCAAGGGAGGGACCCAGTACTTC
CDR3aa: CASSLMSVKGGTQYF

j_gene: TRBJ2-7
d_gene: TRBD1
abundance: many
v_gene: TRBV4-3
CDR3nt: TGCGCCAGCAGCCAGGGACAGGGGGCTTACGAGCAGTACTTC
CDR3aa: CASSQGQGAYEQYF

j_gene: TRBJ2-3
d_gene: -
abundance: few
v_gene: TRBV15
CDR3nt: TGTGCCACCAGCCCCTCCCGGGACCGGAATACGCAGTATTTT
CDR3aa: CATSPSRDRNTQYF